This T cell receptor beta chain was captured in a study of blood T cell repertoires in COVID-19. Seattle patients were enrolled during active infection and followed longitudinally. Per the original data handling: Estimated nucleated cell counts came from reference gene primer amplification. Sequenced by immunoSEQ multiplex PCR; TCRdb stores in-frame clones only, minus some. The DNA gave D and trimming, while V, J and clone size come from that table. The profile covers 68,000 or so clones, with approximately 90% appearing a single time and roughly 3.6% taken by the ten largest. The sequenced sample was peripheral blood. The TCR was taken from a woman between 50 and 59 years old with COVID-19, enrolled during active disease.

The CDR3 coding sequence is TGTGCCAGCAGTTTACAACTCGGGTGGGCAGGGGGCGAGCAGTACTTC. Protein: CASSLQLGWAGGEQYF. V usage is TRBV28 and J usage is TRBJ2-7, with 7 bases that match TRBD1. CDR3 length: 16 residues. In germline, CDR1 is MDHEN, CDR2 SYDVKM. Losses at the gene ends were 2 bases for V and 6 bases for J; bases not matched to a gene: 13.